Below, 10 T cell receptor beta chains from the same sample are listed, as sequenced in a study of cytomegalovirus exposure and HLA in healthy donors. Amplification used 60 Vbeta primers and 13 Jbeta primers. Repertoires were generated with immunoSEQ multiplex PCR, while TCRdb's copy carries only in-frame clones and drops some. The sample includes approximately 200,000 clones, 82% of them seen just once. The sequenced sample was PBMCs. Source of these receptors: a boy aged 2 to 10 in good health and CMV-seronegative.

The chain links TRBV7-8 to TRBJ1-5, with D tentatively TRBD1 (6 bases). This CDR3 has 15 residues. CDR1 SGHVS and CDR2 FQNEAQ come from the germline V gene. V was shortened by 1 base and J by 2 bases, with 9 bases between the two germline ends. The CDR3 loop is CASSLGGRGNQPQHF. CDR3 nucleotide sequence: TGTGCCAGCAGCTTAGGGGGGCGCGGCAATCAGCCCCAGCATTTT.

The V call is TRBV5-4, the J call TRBJ1-2, with no clear D. The V gene's germline CDR1 is SGHNT and CDR2 YYREEE (reference sequence). CDR3 length equals 15 residues. V lost 2 bases to trimming and J lost 1 base, with 12 bases between them. Here the CDR3 reads CASSFDLTDNYGYTF. CDR3 bases: TGTGCCAGCAGCTTCGACTTGACGGATAACTATGGCTACACCTTC.

The rearrangement uses TRBV7-6 and TRBJ2-7; tentative D call: TRBD1 (5 bases). With 3 bases removed from V and 5 bases from J, the gap between germline ends came to 20 bases. Germline V CDR1 and CDR2: SGHVS, FNYEAQ. The CDR3 consists of 16 residues. CDR3 region: CASSFPLMQGMNEQYF. The CDR3 bases are TGTGCCAGCAGCTTCCCCCTTATGCAGGGTATGAACGAGCAGTACTTC.

The chain recombines TRBV2 with TRBJ2-5; 8 bases fit TRBD2. The V segment lost 2 bases and the J segment 0 bases; nucleotides outside the gene matches: 5. The CDR3 sequence is 16 residues long. Per the germline V gene, CDR1 is SNHLY and CDR2 is FYNNEI. CDR3 protein: CASSEPPGGYQETQYF. The CDR3 DNA follows: TGTGCCAGCAGTGAACCCCCGGGGGGGTACCAAGAGACCCAGTACTTC.

The gene calls are TRBV7-9 and TRBJ2-3; D gene unclear. Trimming pared 1 base from V and 5 bases from J, leaving 4 bases between. The CDR3 runs 12 residues. Germline lookup yields CDR1 SEHNR and CDR2 FQNEAQ (reference sequence). Here the CDR3 reads CASSLVGDTQYF. The CDR3 DNA is TGTGCCAGCAGCTTAGTCGGAGATACGCAGTATTTT. Drawing the rest from reference TRBV7-9 and TRBJ2-3, the complete variable domain is DTGVSQNPRHKITKRGQNVTFRCDPISEHNRLYWYRQTLGQGPEFLTYFQNEAQLEKSRLLSDRFSAERPKGSFSTLEIQRTEQGDSAMYLCASSLVGDTQYFGPGTRLTVL.

The rearrangement joins TRBV4-3 to TRBJ2-2; no clear D gene. With 8 bases removed from V and 2 bases from J, the gap between germline ends came to 9 bases. The CDR3 sequence is 13 residues long. Germline loops: CDR1 LGHNA, CDR2 YSLEER. CDR3 amino acids: CASRSKNTGELFF. The CDR3 DNA is TGCGCCAGCCGTAGCAAAAACACCGGGGAGCTGTTTTTT.

This clone appeared a few times. The chain combines TRBV7-2 with TRBJ2-7; 14 bases agree with TRBD2. Unmatched junction bases numbered 1, after V lost 3 bases and J lost 3 bases. CDR1 is SGHTA, CDR2 FQGNSA, per germline. The CDR3 has 15 residues. CDR3: CASSFGLAGGYEQYF. CDR3 sequence (DNA): TGTGCCAGCAGCTTCGGACTAGCGGGGGGCTACGAGCAGTACTTC.

The chain has TRBV4-1 and TRBJ2-2; a weak D match, TRBD1 (5 bases). Trimming took off 4 bases at V and 4 bases at J, with 19 bases between the two ends. The CDR3 spans 17 residues. Germline V gene sequence: CDR1 MGHRA, CDR2 YSYEKL. DNA for the CDR3: TGCGCCAGCAGCCGCGATCCAGGGTTTTCGAGCACCGGGGAGCTGTTTTTT. Protein product: CASSRDPGFSSTGELFF.

This clone appeared a few times. The rearrangement uses TRBV6-1 and TRBJ2-2; D is undetermined. Germline loops: CDR1 MNHNS, CDR2 SASEGT. Deletions cut 2 bases from V and 4 bases from J, with 5 bases between. This CDR3 region has 13 residues. CDR3 loop: CASSEHFTGELFF. In DNA, the CDR3 is TGTGCCAGCAGTGAACACTTCACCGGGGAGCTGTTTTTT.

The CDR3 DNA is TGTGCCAGCGCCAAAGGGGAATTATCCTACGAGCAGTACTTC. This translates into CASAKGELSYEQYF. The chain recombines TRBV7-8 with TRBJ2-7, with D tentatively TRBD1 (5 bases). Per the germline V gene, CDR1 is SGHVS and CDR2 is FQNEAQ. The CDR3 consists of 14 residues. The V gene lost 8 bases and the J gene lost 1 base, with 15 bases spanning the gap.